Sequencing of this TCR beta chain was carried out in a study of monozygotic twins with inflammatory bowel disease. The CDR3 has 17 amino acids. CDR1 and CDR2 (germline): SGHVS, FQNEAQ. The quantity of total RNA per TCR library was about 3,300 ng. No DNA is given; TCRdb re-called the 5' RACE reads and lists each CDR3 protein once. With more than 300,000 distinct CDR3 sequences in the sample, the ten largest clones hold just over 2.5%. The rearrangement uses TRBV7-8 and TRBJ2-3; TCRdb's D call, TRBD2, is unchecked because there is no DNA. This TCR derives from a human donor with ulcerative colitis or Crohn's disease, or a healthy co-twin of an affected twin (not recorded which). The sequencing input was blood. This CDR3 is CASSLGRTSGGTDTQYF.